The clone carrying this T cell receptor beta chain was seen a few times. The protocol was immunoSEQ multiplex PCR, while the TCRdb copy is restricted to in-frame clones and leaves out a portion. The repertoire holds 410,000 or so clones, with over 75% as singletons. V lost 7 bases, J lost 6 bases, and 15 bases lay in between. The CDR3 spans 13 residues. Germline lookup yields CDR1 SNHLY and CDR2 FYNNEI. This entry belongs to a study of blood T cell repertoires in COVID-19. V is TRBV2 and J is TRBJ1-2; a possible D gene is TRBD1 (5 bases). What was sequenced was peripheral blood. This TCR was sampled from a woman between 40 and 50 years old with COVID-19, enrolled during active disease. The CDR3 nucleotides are TGTGCCAGCAACCCCGTCGGAGGGGATGGCTACACCTTC. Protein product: CASNPVGGDGYTF.